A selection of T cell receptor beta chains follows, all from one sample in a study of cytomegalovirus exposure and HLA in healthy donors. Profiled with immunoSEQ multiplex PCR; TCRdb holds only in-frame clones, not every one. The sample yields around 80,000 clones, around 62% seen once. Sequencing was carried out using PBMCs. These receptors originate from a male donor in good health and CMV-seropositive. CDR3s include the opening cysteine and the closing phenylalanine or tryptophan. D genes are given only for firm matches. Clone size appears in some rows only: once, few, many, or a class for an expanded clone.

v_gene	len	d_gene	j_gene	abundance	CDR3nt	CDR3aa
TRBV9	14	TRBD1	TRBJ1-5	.	TGTGCCAGCAGCGACAGGGGGGGCAATCAGCCCCAGCATTTT	CASSDRGGNQPQHF
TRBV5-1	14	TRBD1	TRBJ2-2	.	TGCGCCAGCAACGACAGGGGGCAGGACGGGGAGCTGTTTTTT	CASNDRGQDGELFF
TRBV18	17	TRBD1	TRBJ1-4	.	TGTGCCAGCTCACCACCGGGGACAGGAGTCAGGGGAGAAAAACTGTTTTTT	CASSPPGTGVRGEKLFF
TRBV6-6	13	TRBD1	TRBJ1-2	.	TGTGCCAGCAGCCCGGGACAGGGTCATGGCTACACCTTC	CASSPGQGHGYTF
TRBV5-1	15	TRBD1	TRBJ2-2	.	TGCGCCAGCAGATCCGGGACAGGGAACACCGGGGAGCTGTTTTTT	CASRSGTGNTGELFF
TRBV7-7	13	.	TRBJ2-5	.	TGTGCTAGCAGCTTAGAGCGGCAAGAGACCCAGTACTTC	CASSLERQETQYF
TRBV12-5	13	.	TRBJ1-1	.	TGTGCTAGTGGCCTAGAGGAAGGCACTGAAGCTTTCTTT	CASGLEEGTEAFF
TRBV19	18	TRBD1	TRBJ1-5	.	TGTGCCAGTATCCCGGGACAGGGGGCTAGGGGAGGCAATCAGCCCCAGCATTTT	CASIPGQGARGGNQPQHF
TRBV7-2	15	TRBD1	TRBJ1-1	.	TGTGCCAGCAGCCCTACAGGGGGGGGTAACACTGAAGCTTTCTTT	CASSPTGGGNTEAFF
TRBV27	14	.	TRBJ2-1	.	TGTGCCAGCGCTACTACGAGCTCCTACAATGAGCAGTTCTTC	CASATTSSYNEQFF
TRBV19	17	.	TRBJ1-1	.	TGTGCCAGTAGTATAGCCCCAGGGAAGCCGGGTGGGACTGAAGCTTTCTTT	CASSIAPGKPGGTEAFF
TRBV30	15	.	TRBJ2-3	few	TGTGCCTGGAGTAGCAGACACCAGATGACGGATACGCAGTATTTT	CAWSSRHQMTDTQYF
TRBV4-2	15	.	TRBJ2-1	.	TGTCCCAGCAGCCAAGGAGGGGGCTCCTACAATGAGCAGTTCTTC	CPSSQGGGSYNEQFF
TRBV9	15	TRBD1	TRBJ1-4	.	TGTGCCAGCAGCGCCGCGACAGGGTTGGGAGAAAAACTGTTTTTT	CASSAATGLGEKLFF
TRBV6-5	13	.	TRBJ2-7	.	TGTGCCAGCAGTTATTCCCCTCGGTACGAGCAGTACTTC	CASSYSPRYEQYF
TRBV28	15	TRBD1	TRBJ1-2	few	TGTGCCAGCAGTCTGACAGGGGGCGGTAACTATGGCTACACCTTC	CASSLTGGGNYGYTF